Listed here are 30 T cell receptor beta chains from one sample, sequenced in a study of post-analysis software for immune sequencing data. Points from the study as a whole: When patients were compared with controls, about 5 TRBV segments were more frequent, TRBV5-6, TRBV5-1 and TRBV20-1 among them.

Prepared libraries of TCR beta cDNA carried unique molecular identifiers. TCRdb reprocessed the PCR reads via MiXCR and lists one record per CDR3 protein. In the table there are over 700,000 distinct CDR3 sequences, about 32% of which are singletons. Their cognate antigens are unknown. Sample: blood. Every receptor here comes from a girl under 18 with multiple sclerosis.

J is TRBJ2-4 and V is TRBV12-3 or TRBV12-4, with TRBD2 matching 11 bases. J gave up 0 bases and V 5 bases, and 12 bases lay outside the gene matches. The CDR3 totals 19 residues. Here the CDR3 DNA reads TGTGCCAGCAGTCCAGGGGCTAGCGGGGGGACCTTAGCCAAAAACATTCAGTACTTC. The encoded protein is CASSPGASGGTLAKNIQYF.

In this sample, this clonotype turned up a few times. The J gene is TRBJ2-5, the V gene TRBV5-1; tentatively, D is TRBD1 or TRBD2 (5 bases each). There are 19 residues in the CDR3. The V gene's germline CDR1 is SGHRS and CDR2 YFSETQ. Trimming pared 0 bases from V and 3 bases from J, leaving 24 bases between. CDR3 sequence (DNA): TGCGCCAGCAGCTTGGCCAAAGGGCCCGGGACCCACAAGAAAGAGACCCAGTACTTC. This codes for CASSLAKGPGTHKKETQYF.

The table lists this clonotype with a few counts. DNA of the CDR3: TGCGCCAGCAGCCCCAGGGAGGGGGCAGCATCAGATACGCAGTATTTT. Its protein product is CASSPREGAASDTQYF. The chain joins TRBV5-1 to TRBJ2-3, with D possibly being TRBD1 or TRBD2 (7 bases each). Trimming shortened V by 4 bases and J by 4 bases, and 19 bases separated the two germline ends. Germline V gene sequence: CDR1 SGHRS, CDR2 YFSETQ. The CDR3 sequence is 16 residues long.

The rearrangement uses TRBV7-2 and TRBJ2-1; the match to TRBD1 covers 8 bases. CDR1 and CDR2 from the germline V gene are SGHTA and FQGNSA. The CDR3 contains 13 residues. V lost 1 base and J lost 10; bases outside the gene matches: 3. In DNA form, the CDR3 reads TGTGCCAGCAGCTTAGGGACAGGGCGGGAGCAGTTCTTC. Translated, it gives CASSLGTGREQFF.

The DNA of the CDR3 is TGTGCCAGCAGCCCTCTTCCAGCCGGGACAGGGCCGTACGGCGAGTACTTC. Its protein is CASSPLPAGTGPYGEYF. This chain uses TRBV7-8 with TRBJ2-5; 9 bases agree with TRBD1. This CDR3 contains 17 residues. The germline V gene has CDR1 SGHVS and CDR2 FQNEAQ. Trimming at V came to 5 bases and at J to 12 bases, leaving 22 bases not matched to a gene.

V and J are TRBV24-1 and TRBJ2-2; no definite D call. Germline values: CDR1 KGHDR, CDR2 SFDVKD. V lost 12 bases to trimming and J lost 1 base, with 17 bases between them. CDR3 size: 15 residues. The CDR3 reads CAATGRAGNTGELFF. The CDR3 DNA reads as TGTGCCGCTACGGGCCGGGCCGGGAACACCGGGGAGCTGTTTTTT.

This rearrangement joins TRBV15 to TRBJ1-5, with TRBD1 matching 7 bases. The CDR3 extends over 14 amino acids. V trimming: 0 bases; J trimming: 6 bases; junction bases outside the gene matches: 2. The germline CDR1 and CDR2 sequences are LNHNV and YYDKDF (reference sequence). The CDR3 DNA follows: TGTGCCACCAGCAGAGACCAGGGGGTTCAGCCCCAGCATTTT. Translating gives CATSRDQGVQPQHF.

This clonotype occurred a few times. V is TRBV4-3 and J is TRBJ1-2; perhaps TRBD1 as D (6 bases). V was trimmed by 0 bases and J by 2 bases, leaving 10 bases between them. The CDR3 has 15 amino acids. Germline V gives CDR1 LGHNA, CDR2 YSLEER. Written as DNA, the CDR3 is TGCGCCAGCAGCCAAGACCGGACAGCGAACTATGGCTACACCTTC. Its translation: CASSQDRTANYGYTF.

Only a few counts were recorded for this clonotype. The chain recombines TRBV14 with TRBJ2-3, with D uncertain. V lost 1 base and J lost 7, with 9 bases in between. Germline assignment: CDR1 SGHDN and CDR2 FVKESK. The CDR3 covers 13 residues. CDR3 protein: CASSQGYQHTQYF. CDR3 nucleotides: TGTGCCAGCAGCCAAGGATATCAGCATACGCAGTATTTT.

This chain connects TRBV11-2 to TRBJ2-7; the match to TRBD1 covers 7 bases. Germline V gives CDR1 SGHAT, CDR2 FQNNGV. The CDR3 is 16 residues long. The trim removed 5 bases at V and 2 bases at J, leaving 12 bases unmatched. The CDR3 protein is CASSGNSRQGPYEQYF. The CDR3 nucleotides are TGTGCCAGCAGCGGAAATTCTCGACAGGGCCCCTACGAGCAGTACTTC.

This rearrangement joins TRBV7-2 to TRBJ2-7, with D uncertain. V lost 5 bases and J lost 8, with 10 bases in between. The length of the CDR3 is 11 residues. CDR1 is SGHTA, CDR2 FQGNSA, per germline. The CDR3 loop is CASSQPWKQYF. The CDR3 DNA is TGTGCCAGCAGCCAGCCTTGGAAGCAGTACTTC.

In the case of this clonotype: The junction differs from germline at one of its ends, possibly a read error. The chain uses TRBV10-3 and TRBJ1-5, with D uncertain. This CDR3 comprises 15 residues. The germline V gene encodes CDR1 ENHRY and CDR2 SYGVKD. The CDR3 DNA reads TGTGCCATCAGTGAACTCGTGAATAGCAATCAGTCCCAGCATTTT. It codes for CAISELVNSNQSQHF.

The chain combines TRBV2 with TRBJ1-5; D not resolved. This CDR3 contains 14 residues. CDR1 is SNHLY, CDR2 FYNNEI, per germline. V gave up 7 bases and J gave up 3 bases, with 13 bases separating them. The CDR3 sequence: CASNNLGPNQPQHF. Written as DNA, the CDR3 is TGTGCCAGCAACAACCTTGGACCCAATCAGCCCCAGCATTTT.

The rearrangement joins TRBV12-3 or TRBV12-4 to TRBJ2-1; the D gene is possibly TRBD2 (6 bases). V lost 5 bases, J lost 7 bases, and 12 bases lay in between. The CDR3 loop spans 13 amino acids. CDR3 in DNA: TGTGCCAGCAGTCCCTGGGGGGTGAATGAGCAGTTCTTC. The encoded protein is CASSPWGVNEQFF.

This sequence joins TRBV28 and TRBJ2-3, with 10 bases lining up with TRBD1. Germline CDR1 and CDR2: MDHEN and SYDVKM. The CDR3 is made up of 14 amino acids. The J segment lost 5 bases and the V segment lost 8 bases, leaving 7 bases of the junction unmatched. The CDR3 DNA reads TGTGCCAGCCACGGGACAGGGGTAGAAGATACGCAGTATTTT. Translating it yields CASHGTGVEDTQYF.

This clonotype has only a few counts. The J gene is TRBJ2-7, the V gene TRBV19; 9 bases line up with TRBD2. Germline CDR1 reads LNHDA; CDR2 reads SQIVND (reference sequence). The J segment lost 2 bases and the V segment lost 6 bases, leaving 5 bases of the junction unmatched. The CDR3 spans 14 residues. The CDR3 DNA sequence: TGTGCCAGTAGACGGACTAGCGAAGCCTACGAGCAGTACTTC. It specifies CASRRTSEAYEQYF.

This chain connects TRBV10-3 to TRBJ1-2; maybe TRBD1 (5 bases). Germline lookup yields CDR1 ENHRY and CDR2 SYGVKD. Trimming took off 9 bases at V and 2 bases at J, with 16 bases between the two ends. This CDR3 is 14 amino acids long. The CDR3 bases are TGTGCCATTACCATGGGACTGAGAAACTATGGCTACACCTTC. This sequence encodes CAITMGLRNYGYTF.

The rearrangement joins TRBV12-3 or TRBV12-4 to TRBJ1-2; 7 nucleotides line up with TRBD1. J gave up 2 bases and V 6 bases, and 9 bases lay outside the gene matches. The CDR3 consists of 15 residues. The CDR3 nucleotides read TGTGCCAGCAGCTTTGGGACAGCGGCGAACTATGGCTACACCTTC. Amino acids: CASSFGTAANYGYTF.

This clonotype has only a few counts. The chain uses TRBV6-5 and TRBJ2-3; 9 bases match TRBD1. The germline V gene has CDR1 MNHEY and CDR2 SVGAGI. Trimming cost V 5 bases and J 6 bases; bases outside gene matches: 12. The CDR3 consists of 16 residues. The CDR3 region has the DNA TGTGCCAGCAGTCGCCCCGGACAGGGGAGGAAGGATACGCAGTATTTT. Translating gives CASSRPGQGRKDTQYF.

In this sample, this clonotype turned up a few times. V is TRBV4-3 and J is TRBJ2-1, with 8 bases lining up with TRBD2. The CDR3 consists of 15 residues. Germline CDR1 and CDR2: LGHNA and YSLEER. V lost 0 bases to trimming and J lost 8 bases; unmatched junction nucleotides: 6. Here the CDR3 DNA reads TGCGCCAGCAGCCAAGAAGCGGGAGAGTTCGATGAGCAGTTCTTC. Translated, it gives CASSQEAGEFDEQFF.

This sequence joins TRBV3-1 and TRBJ2-1; TRBD2 agrees at 8 bases. CDR1 is LGHDT and CDR2 is YNNKEL in the germline V gene (reference sequence). Trimming cost V 0 bases and J 7 bases; bases outside gene matches: 2. The CDR3 length is 14 residues. DNA of the CDR3: TGTGCCAGCAGCCAAGATCCTAGCGGGAATGAGCAGTTCTTC. It translates to CASSQDPSGNEQFF.

The chain employs TRBV15 and TRBJ1-1; TRBD1 might be the D (5 bases). Germline-derived CDR1 and CDR2 are LNHNV and YYDKDF (reference sequence). The length of the CDR3 is 13 residues. V was cut by 1 base and J by 6 bases, with 9 bases left in between. The CDR3 DNA reads as TGTGCCACCAGCAGAGCGGGGGAAGCTGAAGCTTTCTTT. Protein: CATSRAGEAEAFF. Full variable domain (remainder filled in from reference TRBV15 and TRBJ1-1): DAMVIQNPRYQVTQFGKPVTLSCSQTLNHNVMYWYQQKSSQAPKLLFHYYDKDFNNEADTPDNFQSRRPNTSFCFLDIRSPGLGDTAMYLCATSRAGEAEAFFGQGTRLTVV.

The chain recombines TRBV7-2 with TRBJ2-4; D might be TRBD1 (6 bases). The DNA matches TRBJ2-7 better at its end, which makes the J call doubtful. CDR1 SGHTA and CDR2 FQGNSA come from the germline V gene. The length of the CDR3 is 15 residues. The CDR3 DNA reads as TGTGCCAGCAGTATCAACAAGGGGGTCTTCCACGAGCAGTACTTC. It translates to CASSINKGVFHEQYF.

This chain uses TRBV6-5 with TRBJ2-1; 8 bases are shared with TRBD2. Germline-derived CDR1 and CDR2 are MNHEY and SVGAGI. V trimming: 1 base; J trimming: 6 bases; junction bases outside the gene matches: 11. This CDR3 is built from 17 residues. The CDR3: CASSYYPWGSGGNEQFF. The CDR3 DNA follows: TGTGCCAGCAGTTACTACCCTTGGGGAAGCGGGGGCAATGAGCAGTTCTTC.

The V and J genes are TRBV20-1 and TRBJ2-3, with 10 positions matching TRBD2. The CDR3 has 16 residues. The germline CDR1 and CDR2 sequences are DFQATT and SNEGSKA (reference sequence). J lost 3 bases, V lost 0 bases, and 6 bases had no gene match. The CDR3 region is CSARDLSGGATDTQYF. In nucleotides, the CDR3 is TGCAGTGCTAGAGATCTAAGCGGGGGGGCGACAGATACGCAGTATTTT.

The chain uses TRBV11-2 and TRBJ2-7; 10 bases agree with TRBD2. Germline CDR1 and CDR2: SGHAT and FQNNGV. The CDR3 runs 16 residues. V lost 5 bases and J lost 1; bases outside the gene matches: 8. Here the CDR3 reads CASSPRTSGPSYEQYF. In nucleotides, the CDR3 is TGTGCCAGCAGCCCGCGGACTAGCGGTCCTTCCTACGAGCAGTACTTC.

This clonotype was counted between two and nine times. The junction does not match germline at one end; this may be a read error. The chain employs TRBV5-1 and TRBJ1-2, with no clear D. Germline V lookup: CDR1 SGHRS, CDR2 YFSETQ. The CDR3 spans 16 residues. The CDR3 protein is CASSLGAGVTPYGYTF. The DNA for the CDR3 is TGCGCCAGTAGCTTGGGTGCGGGCGTGACTCCCTATGGCTACACCTTC.

Only a few counts were recorded for this clonotype. The chain uses TRBV11-2 and TRBJ2-7; no definite D call. CDR3 length equals 15 residues. From germline, CDR1 is SGHAT and CDR2 FQNNGV. V dropped 1 base and J dropped 0 bases, with 10 bases sitting between them. CDR3 nucleotides: TGTGCCAGCAGCTTAGGCCGGAGCACCTCCTACGAGCAGTACTTC. Its translation is CASSLGRSTSYEQYF.

The rearrangement uses TRBV20-1 and TRBJ1-2; D is possibly TRBD1 (5 bases). The CDR3 runs 13 residues. From germline, CDR1 is DFQATT and CDR2 SNEGSKA (reference sequence). V lost 2 bases to trimming and J lost 4 bases, with 11 bases between them. The CDR3 region is CSARRRQSYGYTF. As DNA, the CDR3 is TGCAGTGCTAGAAGGCGACAGAGCTATGGCTACACCTTC.

This chain links TRBV18 with TRBJ1-4; 8 nucleotides agree with TRBD1. Trimming cost V 2 bases and J 6 bases; bases outside gene matches: 2. This CDR3 is 14 amino acids long. Germline CDR1 reads KGHSH; CDR2 reads LQKENI. In DNA, the CDR3 is TGTGCCAGCTCACCAATGGGACAGGATGAAAAACTGTTTTTT. Translation: CASSPMGQDEKLFF.